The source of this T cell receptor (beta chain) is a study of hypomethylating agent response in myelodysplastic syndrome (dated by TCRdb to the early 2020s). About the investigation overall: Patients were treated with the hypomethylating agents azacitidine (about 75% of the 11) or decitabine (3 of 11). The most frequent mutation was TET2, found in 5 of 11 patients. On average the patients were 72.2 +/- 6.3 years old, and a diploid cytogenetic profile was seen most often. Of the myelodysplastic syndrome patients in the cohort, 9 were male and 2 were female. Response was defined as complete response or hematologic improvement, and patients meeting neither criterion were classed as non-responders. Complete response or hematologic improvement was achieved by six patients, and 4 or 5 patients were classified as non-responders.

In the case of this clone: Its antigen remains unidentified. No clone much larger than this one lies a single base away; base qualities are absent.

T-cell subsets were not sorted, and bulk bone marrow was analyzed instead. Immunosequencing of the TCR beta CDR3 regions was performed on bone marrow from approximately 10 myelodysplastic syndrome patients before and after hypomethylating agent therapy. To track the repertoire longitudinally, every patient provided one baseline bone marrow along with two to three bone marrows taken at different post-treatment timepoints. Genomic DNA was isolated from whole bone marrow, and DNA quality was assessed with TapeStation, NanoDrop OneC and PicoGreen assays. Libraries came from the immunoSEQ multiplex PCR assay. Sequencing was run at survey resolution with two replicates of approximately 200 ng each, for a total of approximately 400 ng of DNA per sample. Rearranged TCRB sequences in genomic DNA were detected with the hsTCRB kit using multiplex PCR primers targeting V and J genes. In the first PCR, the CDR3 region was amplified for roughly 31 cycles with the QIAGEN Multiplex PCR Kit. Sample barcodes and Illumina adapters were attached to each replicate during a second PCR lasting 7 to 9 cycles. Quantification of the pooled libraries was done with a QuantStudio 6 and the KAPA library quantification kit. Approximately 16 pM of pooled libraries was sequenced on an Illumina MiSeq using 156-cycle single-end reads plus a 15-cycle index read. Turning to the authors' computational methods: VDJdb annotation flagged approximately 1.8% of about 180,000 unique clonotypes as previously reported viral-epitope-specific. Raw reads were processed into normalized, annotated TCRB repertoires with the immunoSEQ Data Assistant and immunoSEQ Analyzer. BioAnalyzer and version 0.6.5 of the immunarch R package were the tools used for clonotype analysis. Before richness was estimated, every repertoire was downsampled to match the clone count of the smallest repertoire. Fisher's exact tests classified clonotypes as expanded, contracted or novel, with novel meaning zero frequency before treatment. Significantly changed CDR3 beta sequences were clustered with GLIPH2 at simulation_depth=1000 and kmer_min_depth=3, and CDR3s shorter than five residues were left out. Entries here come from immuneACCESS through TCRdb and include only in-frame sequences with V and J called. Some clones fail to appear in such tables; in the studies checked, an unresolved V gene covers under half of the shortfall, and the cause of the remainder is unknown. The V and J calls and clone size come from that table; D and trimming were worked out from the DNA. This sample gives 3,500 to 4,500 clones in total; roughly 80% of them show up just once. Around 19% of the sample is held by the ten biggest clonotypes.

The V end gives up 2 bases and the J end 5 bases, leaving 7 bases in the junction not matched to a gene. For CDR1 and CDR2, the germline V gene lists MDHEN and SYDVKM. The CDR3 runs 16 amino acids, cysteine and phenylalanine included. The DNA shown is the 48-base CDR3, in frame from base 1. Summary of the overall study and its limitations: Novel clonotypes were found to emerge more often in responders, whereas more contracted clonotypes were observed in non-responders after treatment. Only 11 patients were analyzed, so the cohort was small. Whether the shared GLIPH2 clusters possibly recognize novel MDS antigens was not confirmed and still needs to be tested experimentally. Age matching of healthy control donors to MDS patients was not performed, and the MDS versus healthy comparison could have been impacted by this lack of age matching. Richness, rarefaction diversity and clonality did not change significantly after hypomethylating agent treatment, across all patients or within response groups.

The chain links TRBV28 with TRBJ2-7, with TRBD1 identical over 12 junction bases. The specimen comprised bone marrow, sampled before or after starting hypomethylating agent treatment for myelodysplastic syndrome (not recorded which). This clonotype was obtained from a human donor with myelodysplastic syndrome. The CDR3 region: CASSLKPGQGADEQYF. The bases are TGTGCCAGCAGTTTAAAACCGGGACAGGGGGCCGACGAGCAGTACTTC. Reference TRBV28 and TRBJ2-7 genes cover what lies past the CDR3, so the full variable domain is DVKVTQSSRYLVKRTGEKVFLECVQDMDHENMFWYRQDPGLGLRLIYFSYDVKMKEKGDIPEGYSVSREKKERFSLILESASTNQTSMYLCASSLKPGQGADEQYFGPGTRLTVT.